This entry lists 7 T cell receptor beta chains sequenced from one sample in a study of blood T cell repertoires in COVID-19. Clones were read by immunoSEQ multiplex PCR, and TCRdb kept only the in-frame ones, dropping some. The table includes under 200,000 clones, around 76% detected once. Sequencing was done on a sample of peripheral blood. The receptors shown here come from a woman aged 55-70 years with COVID-19, enrolled during active disease.

The chain recombines TRBV12-3 or TRBV12-4 with TRBJ1-1, with TRBD1 as a possible D gene (6 bases). The CDR3 is 13 amino acids. Trimming stripped 6 bases from V and 1 base from J, with 9 bases between. Written as DNA, the CDR3 is TGTGCCAGCAGCCGACAGGAGAACACTGAAGCTTTCTTT. It yields the protein CASSRQENTEAFF.

This clone was counted once. The V call is TRBV3-1 (or the pseudogene TRBV3-2), the J call TRBJ1-3; TRBD1 agrees at 8 bases. Germline-derived CDR1 and CDR2 are LGHDT and YNNKEL (reference sequence). Trimming took 1 base from V and 4 from J; bases not matched to a gene: 6. The CDR3 covers 16 residues. The CDR3: CASSQGATGEGNTIYF. CDR3 in DNA: TGTGCCAGCAGCCAAGGCGCGACAGGGGAAGGAAACACCATATATTTT.

The gene calls are TRBV2 and TRBJ2-5; the D is unclear. This CDR3 contains 14 residues. Germline V gene data show CDR1 as SNHLY and CDR2 as FYNNEI. Deletions cut 0 bases from V and 4 bases from J, with 9 bases between. The DNA for the CDR3 is TGTGCCAGCAGTGAAGCGCTAGTTGGAGAGACCCAGTACTTC. It translates to CASSEALVGETQYF.

This clone was picked up a small number of times. The chain couples TRBV27 to TRBJ2-1, with TRBD2 identical over 8 bases. CDR1 and CDR2 (germline): MNHEY, SMNVEV (reference sequence). The junction had 14 bases not matched to a gene; V was cut back by 8 bases and J by 8 bases. The CDR3 has 15 residues. CDR3 amino acids: CASSLGVAGSDEQFF. CDR3 DNA: TGTGCCAGCTCCCTTGGGGTAGCGGGGTCGGATGAGCAGTTCTTC.

This clone turned up a few times. The rearrangement links TRBV25-1 to TRBJ1-4; 7 positions match TRBD1. There are 15 residues in the CDR3. Germline V gene sequence: CDR1 MGHDK, CDR2 SYGVNS. V lost 5 bases, J lost 6 bases, and 9 bases stayed unmatched. The CDR3 nucleotides are TGTGCCAGCAGTATCCCGGACAGGTTTGATGAAAAACTGTTTTTT. It yields the protein CASSIPDRFDEKLFF.

This clone occurred many times. This chain connects TRBV2 to TRBJ2-7; 7 positions agree with TRBD1. V was pared by 5 bases and J by 3 bases, with 4 bases of the junction left unmatched. This CDR3 is 13 amino acids long. Looked up from germline, CDR1 is SNHLY and CDR2 is FYNNEI. The CDR3 DNA reads as TGTGCCAGCAGTCTTAGACAGGGCTACGAGCAGTACGTC. Translated, it gives CASSLRQGYEQYV.

The chain links TRBV30 to TRBJ2-7; D call uncertain. This CDR3 is 11 amino acids long. The germline V and J ends were trimmed by 4 bases and 7 bases, with 11 bases remaining between them. The germline V gene encodes CDR1 GTSNPN and CDR2 SVGIG (reference sequence). The CDR3 bases are TGTGCCTGGACTGGCGGAAGGGAGCAGTACTTC. Its translation: CAWTGGREQYF.